A single sample gave rise to the 23 T cell receptor beta chains below, sequenced in a study of T cells in Graves' hyperthyroidism and ophthalmopathy. TCR beta CDR3 regions were amplified from RNA. The HTBI primer set served for first-round RT-PCR of the TCR CDR3. TCRdb used MiXCR to reprocess the multiplex PCR reads, holding one entry per CDR3 protein. The sample consists of some 400,000 distinct CDR3 sequences, about 18% of them appearing once. Sequenced input: blood. The source of these receptors is a woman in her late teens or twenties with Graves' hyperthyroidism.

The chain links TRBV12-3 or TRBV12-4 to TRBJ1-3; perhaps TRBD1 as D (5 bases). The CDR3 contains 15 residues. V gave up 6 bases and J gave up 0 bases, with 12 bases separating them. CDR3: CASRDGTPSGNTIYF. CDR3 bases: TGTGCCAGCAGGGACGGGACGCCCTCTGGAAACACCATATATTTT.

Ten or more counts support this clonotype. This rearrangement joins TRBV12-3 or TRBV12-4 to TRBJ1-3; TRBD1 matches 7 bases. The CDR3 sequence is 14 residues long. V gave up 7 bases and J gave up 6 bases; unmatched junction bases: 9. CDR3 in DNA: TGTGCCAGCAATAACAGGGGAAAGGAAAACACCATATATTTT. It translates to CASNNRGKENTIYF.

This clonotype was found many times. This chain connects TRBV20-1 to TRBJ1-1, with TRBD1 as a possible D gene (5 bases). The CDR3 loop spans 19 amino acids. The germline CDR1 and CDR2 sequences are DFQATT and SNEGSKA (reference sequence). Trimming left V 0 bases short and J 4 bases short, with 27 bases between. The CDR3 loop is CSARDPRRGGTSRSTEAFF. CDR3 coding DNA: TGCAGTGCTAGAGACCCGCGTCGGGGGGGAACAAGTCGGAGCACTGAAGCTTTCTTT.

The table lists this clonotype with many counts. This rearrangement joins TRBV6-5 to TRBJ1-1; D call uncertain. Germline assignment: CDR1 MNHEY and CDR2 SVGAGI. The CDR3 loop spans 13 amino acids. With 2 bases removed from V and 4 bases from J, the gap between germline ends came to 8 bases. CDR3 region: CASSYNAITEAFF. In DNA, the CDR3 is TGTGCCAGCAGTTACAACGCGATCACTGAAGCTTTCTTT.

Ten or more counts support this clonotype. The CDR3 region has the DNA TGTGCCAGCAGCTCCCCCGCTCGTGTAGGGAAGACCCAGTACTTC. This gives the protein CASSSPARVGKTQYF. The chain is built from TRBV6-4 and TRBJ2-5; D not resolved. Germline V CDR1 and CDR2: MRHNA, SNTAGT. The CDR3 is 15 residues long. The V gene lost 6 bases and the J gene lost 6 bases, with 20 bases spanning the gap.

The table lists this clonotype with many counts. The rearrangement joins TRBV24-1 to TRBJ2-5, with 7 bases fitting TRBD1. The CDR3 totals 14 residues. J gave up 2 bases and V 4 bases, and 3 bases lay outside the gene matches. In germline, CDR1 is KGHDR, CDR2 SFDVKD. CDR3 sequence: CATSEATGQETQYF. The CDR3, as DNA: TGTGCCACCAGTGAAGCGACAGGGCAAGAGACCCAGTACTTC.

This clonotype has at least ten counts. The genes are TRBV7-8 and TRBJ2-7, with TRBD1 as a possible D gene (6 bases). The CDR3 has 14 amino acids. Trimming pared 3 bases from V and 3 bases from J, leaving 12 bases between. CDR1 SGHVS and CDR2 FQNEAQ come from the germline V gene. The CDR3 nucleotides are TGTGCCAGCAGCTTGCAGGGGCGCCACTACGAGCAGTACTTC. It codes for CASSLQGRHYEQYF.

This clonotype was counted many times. J is TRBJ1-2 and V is TRBV12-3 or TRBV12-4, with 9 nucleotides matching TRBD1. Trimming at V came to 5 bases and at J to 5 bases, leaving 9 bases not matched to a gene. The CDR3 consists of 15 residues. CDR3 loop: CASSPPRTGAYGYTF. CDR3 bases: TGTGCCAGCAGTCCACCCAGGACAGGGGCTTATGGCTACACCTTC.

This clonotype was seen ten or more times. This chain uses TRBV12-3 or TRBV12-4 with TRBJ2-2; tentative D call: TRBD1 (5 bases). The CDR3 is made up of 13 amino acids. Trimming stripped 7 bases from V and 7 bases from J, with 13 bases between. CDR3 residues: CASTAGLYGELFF. The CDR3 nucleotides are TGTGCCAGCACGGCAGGGTTGTACGGGGAGCTGTTTTTT.

In this sample, this clonotype turned up many times. This chain joins TRBV20-1 and TRBJ1-2, with D hard to call. CDR3 size: 13 residues. V was clipped by 0 bases and J by 1 base, with 6 bases between them. Germline CDR1 reads DFQATT; CDR2 reads SNEGSKA (reference sequence). The CDR3 nucleotides are TGCAGTGCTAGAGACACCCGTAACTATGGCTACACCTTC. Translated, it gives CSARDTRNYGYTF.

There are many counts of this clonotype. V and J are TRBV12-3 or TRBV12-4 and TRBJ1-5; D ambiguous. The CDR3 covers 13 residues. Deletions cut 4 bases from V and 2 bases from J, with 6 bases between. This chain's CDR3 is CASSWRGNQPQHF. As DNA, the CDR3 is TGTGCCAGCAGTTGGAGGGGCAATCAGCCCCAGCATTTT.

This clonotype was seen repeatedly, ten times or more. The J gene is TRBJ1-3, the V gene TRBV30; D perhaps matches TRBD1 (5 bases). The V end was cut by 0 bases, the J end by 7 bases, with 13 bases between. Germline V gives CDR1 GTSNPN, CDR2 SVGIG (reference sequence). The CDR3 consists of 14 residues. This CDR3 is CAWSVLGVGNTIYF. CDR3 coding DNA: TGTGCCTGGAGTGTACTGGGGGTGGGGAACACCATATATTTT.

Comments on this clonotype: The junction and the germline gene differ at one end; a read error may be behind it. CDR3 DNA: TGTGCCAGCAGTTACTCGGACAGGGGGCGGGAGACCCAGGACTTC. This encodes CASSYSDRGRETQDF. The chain couples TRBV6-5 to TRBJ2-5; TRBD1 aligns across 11 bases. CDR1 is MNHEY, CDR2 SVGAGI, per germline. The CDR3 has 15 residues.

This clonotype occurred many times. The genes are TRBV3-1 and TRBJ2-5; 14 bases align to TRBD2. V shed 1 base and J 3 bases; nucleotides not matched to a gene: 1. Germline values: CDR1 LGHDT, CDR2 YNNKEL (reference sequence). This CDR3 comprises 16 residues. CDR3 nucleotide sequence: TGTGCCAGCAGCCAAGGGGGACTAGCGGGGGAAGAGACCCAGTACTTC. Protein sequence: CASSQGGLAGEETQYF.

There are many counts of this clonotype. The rearrangement uses TRBV6-2 or TRBV6-3 and TRBJ2-7; D perhaps matches TRBD2 (6 bases). The V and J ends lost 0 bases and 3 bases respectively, with 21 bases between them. This CDR3 has 18 residues. CDR1 and CDR2 (germline): MNHEY, SVGEGT. CDR3 coding DNA: TGTGCCAGCAGTTACTCGATCTTTAGGCGGGGTCCAGGCTACGAGCAGTACTTC. It translates to CASSYSIFRRGPGYEQYF.

The V call is TRBV3-1, the J call TRBJ1-1, with no clear D. The germline gives CDR1 LGHDT, CDR2 YNNKEL (reference sequence). Trimming removed 5 bases from V and 1 base from J, with 8 bases in between. The CDR3 spans 13 residues. CDR3 protein: CASSKTENTEAFF. CDR3 DNA sequence: TGTGCCAGCAGCAAAACCGAGAACACTGAAGCTTTCTTT.

V usage is TRBV5-1 and J usage is TRBJ1-2; unclear D gene. Germline CDR1 is SGHRS and CDR2 is YFSETQ. The CDR3 has 15 residues. Trimming removed 4 bases at V and 2 bases at J, with 15 bases between. The CDR3 sequence is CASSKDGSPNYGYTF. CDR3 nucleotides: TGCGCCAGCAGCAAGGATGGCTCCCCAAACTATGGCTACACCTTC.

This clonotype was detected ten times or more. CDR3 coding DNA: TGTGCCAGCAGTTCCACCGACGGCTACGAGCAGTACTTC. Translating it yields CASSSTDGYEQYF. The gene calls are TRBV6-5 and TRBJ2-7; the D is unclear. The CDR3 sequence is 13 residues long. V shed 4 bases and J shed 3 bases, with 10 bases lying between them. Germline CDR1 MNHEY, CDR2 SVGAGI.

This clonotype was observed at least ten times. CDR3 amino acids: CAWSRAGLGYTF. CDR3 coding DNA: TGTGCCTGGAGTCGCGCAGGATTAGGCTACACCTTC. The chain joins TRBV30 to TRBJ1-2, with D unresolved. Per germline, CDR1 GTSNPN and CDR2 SVGIG (reference sequence). Trimming took off 2 bases at V and 8 bases at J, with 12 bases between the two ends. The CDR3 length is 12 residues.

This clonotype was picked up a small number of times. This chain uses TRBV29-1 with TRBJ2-7; no firm D call. There are 12 residues in the CDR3. CDR1 and CDR2 from the germline V gene are SQVTM and ANQGSEA. Between the trimmed V and J ends, which lost 0 bases and 3 bases, there was a span of 6 bases. CDR3 DNA sequence: TGCAGCGTTGAAGATAAGGGCTACGAGCAGTACTTC. As protein: CSVEDKGYEQYF.

V is TRBV12-3 or TRBV12-4 and J is TRBJ2-1; 10 nucleotides align to TRBD1. The CDR3 runs 16 residues. V dropped 4 bases and J dropped 4; count of bases not matched to a gene: 7. The CDR3 spells CASSSGDRGRYNEQFF. The CDR3 DNA is TGTGCCAGCAGTTCGGGTGACAGGGGGCGTTACAATGAGCAGTTCTTC.

This clonotype was counted many times. This sequence joins TRBV2 and TRBJ1-2, with TRBD1 matching 9 bases. CDR3 length: 14 residues. Looked up from germline, CDR1 is SNHLY and CDR2 is FYNNEI. The V segment lost 10 bases and the J segment 8 bases; nucleotides outside the gene matches: 14. Here the CDR3 DNA reads TGTGCCAACCCTACGCCGGGACAGGGACGCGGCTACACCTTC. Its translation: CANPTPGQGRGYTF.

This clonotype is a singleton in its sample. The chain couples TRBV6-5 to TRBJ2-5; D remains ambiguous. V was clipped by 6 bases and J by 5 bases, with 16 bases between them. From germline, CDR1 is MNHEY and CDR2 SVGAGI. There are 14 residues in the CDR3. The DNA of the CDR3 is TGTGCCAGCAGCTTAGGCTTAGGGCGGGAGACCCAGTACTTC. It is translated as CASSLGLGRETQYF.